This record looks at one TCR beta chain sequence and its context. Its matching antigen is unknown. cDNA reverse transcribed from extracted RNA served as the sequencing template. Measured with immunoSEQ multiplex PCR; TCRdb has only the in-frame clones, and not every one. In the table there are some 20,000 clones, 60% to 70% of which are singletons. CD4+ cells from a handful of patients underwent sorting into CD25+CD127- cells. Using a FACSAria, the CD4+ and CD8+ T cells were sorted from the PBMCs. The sample originates from a study of CD8+ T cells in alopecia areata. Findings and limits, study-wide: Especially in alopecia totalis/universalis, lesional scalp showed greater clonality than normal scalp did. Possibly because of HLA-related factors, TCR sharing was less clear across patients than in mice.

Germline CDR1 and CDR2: SGHTA and FQGNSA. Trimming left V 1 base short and J 4 bases short, with 9 bases between. The CDR3 extends over 14 amino acids. J is TRBJ2-3 and V is TRBV7-2; possible D gene TRBD2, 6 bases. The receptor comes from a human donor with alopecia areata. What was sequenced was CD4+ Tregs sorted from blood. In DNA, the CDR3 is TGTGCCAGCAGCTTAGGGCGGGGCCCAGATACGCAGTATTTT. Protein: CASSLGRGPDTQYF.